This TCR beta chain stems from a study of blood T cell repertoires in COVID-19. In the study overall: Both acute and convalescent COVID-19 samples were obtained from the United States, Italy and Spain. PBMCs, B-cell-depleted T cells, or T cells provided the cDNA or gDNA that made up the material.

TCRdb keeps only in-frame clones here, not all; method: immunoSEQ multiplex PCR. The profile shows fewer than 500,000 clones, about four fifths of them singletons. This clone was seen a single time. Germline values: CDR1 SGHNT, CDR2 YYREEE (reference sequence). V shed 4 bases and J shed 6 bases, with 20 bases lying between them. The CDR3 runs 16 residues. The receptor's source is a human donor with acute or convalescent COVID-19. The donor label of this sample is uncertain. V gene TRBV5-4 combines with J gene TRBJ2-1; possible D gene TRBD1, 6 bases. Sequenced: peripheral blood. As DNA, the CDR3 is TGTGCCAGCAGCGACGGACAGCCCCTGTCCCGCAATGAGCAGTTCTTC. Amino acid sequence: CASSDGQPLSRNEQFF. Using reference TRBV5-4 and TRBJ2-1 for the parts outside the CDR3, the full variable domain is ETGVTQSPTHLIKTRGQQVTLRCSSQSGHNTVSWYQQALGQGPQFIFQYYREEENGRGNFPPRFSGLQFPNYSSELNVNALELDDSALYLCASSDGQPLSRNEQFFGPGTRLTVL.